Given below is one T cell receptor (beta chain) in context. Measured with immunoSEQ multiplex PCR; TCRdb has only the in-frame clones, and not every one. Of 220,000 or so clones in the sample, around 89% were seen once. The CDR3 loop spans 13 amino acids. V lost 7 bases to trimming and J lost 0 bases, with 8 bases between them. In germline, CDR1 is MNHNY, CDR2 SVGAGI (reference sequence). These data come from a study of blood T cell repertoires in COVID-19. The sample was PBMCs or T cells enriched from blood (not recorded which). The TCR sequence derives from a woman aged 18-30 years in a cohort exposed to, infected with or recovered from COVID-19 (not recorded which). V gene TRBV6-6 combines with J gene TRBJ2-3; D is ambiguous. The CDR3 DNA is TGTGCCAGCACCCCTCCTAGCACAGATACGCAGTATTTT. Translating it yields CASTPPSTDTQYF.